The 20 T cell receptor beta chains in this list originate from one sample, sequenced in a study of T cells after yellow fever vaccination. TCRdb re-called the 5' RACE reads with MiXCR, one entry per CDR3 protein. The sample has 450,000 to 600,000 distinct CDR3 sequences, about 13% seen once. This material consisted of PBMCs, taken on the day of the yellow fever booster vaccination. These receptors all stem from a man younger than 40 who received the YFV17D yellow fever vaccine.

This clonotype was counted ten times or more. V gene TRBV7-9 combines with J gene TRBJ2-5; the D gene is possibly TRBD1 (6 bases). Germline CDR1 reads SEHNR; CDR2 reads FQNEAQ (reference sequence). The V and J ends lost 1 base and 1 base respectively, with 10 bases between them. CDR3 length equals 15 residues. The CDR3 DNA is TGTGCCAGCAGCTTAGTATTAGGGGGCCAAGAGACCCAGTACTTC. Translated: CASSLVLGGQETQYF.

V and J are TRBV2 and TRBJ2-7; TRBD2 aligns across 14 bases. Germline trimming cut 7 bases from V and 2 bases from J; bases unmatched to any gene: 7. Per the germline V gene, CDR1 is SNHLY and CDR2 is FYNNEI. The CDR3 spans 16 residues. The CDR3 sequence: CASTSTSGRATYEQYF. CDR3 nucleotides: TGTGCCAGCACTTCGACTAGCGGGAGGGCCACCTACGAGCAGTACTTC.

The rearrangement links TRBV6-1 to TRBJ2-3; D uncertain. From germline, CDR1 is MNHNS and CDR2 SASEGT. CDR3 length: 13 residues. Trimming cost V 6 bases and J 2 bases, with 9 bases left between them. The chain's CDR3 is CASRVGLTDTQYF. Here the CDR3 DNA reads TGTGCCAGCAGGGTGGGCCTCACAGATACGCAGTATTTT.

The genes are TRBV2 and TRBJ2-7; weak D call: TRBD1 (6 bases). In germline, CDR1 is SNHLY, CDR2 FYNNEI. V gave up 5 bases and J gave up 13 bases, with 15 bases separating them. This CDR3 region has 11 residues. The CDR3 region is CASSPSNRVYF. The CDR3 bases are TGTGCCAGCAGTCCCTCAAACAGGGTTTACTTC.

The V call is TRBV6-5, the J call TRBJ1-3; D not certain. The CDR3 is 14 residues long. From germline, CDR1 is MNHEY and CDR2 SVGAGI. Trimming left V 4 bases short and J 0 bases short, with 7 bases between. The CDR3 spells CASSLHSSGNTIYF. The DNA for the CDR3 is TGTGCCAGCAGTTTACATAGCTCTGGAAACACCATATATTTT.

Many counts were recorded for this clonotype. The rearrangement joins TRBV5-1 to TRBJ2-1; 8 bases are a match to TRBD2. The CDR3 spans 15 residues. In germline, CDR1 is SGHRS, CDR2 YFSETQ. Germline trimming cut 6 bases from V and 1 base from J; bases unmatched to any gene: 6. The CDR3 spells CASTGGAVSYNEQFF. In DNA, the CDR3 is TGCGCCAGCACCGGGGGGGCCGTGTCCTACAATGAGCAGTTCTTC.

This clonotype has more than one count but fewer than ten. The chain has TRBV6-5 and TRBJ2-3, with TRBD2 as a possible D gene (5 bases). Trimming pared 0 bases from V and 2 bases from J, leaving 21 bases between. The CDR3 runs 19 residues. From germline, CDR1 is MNHEY and CDR2 SVGAGI. The CDR3 DNA reads TGTGCCAGCAGTTACTCCGTTGTCTTTCTGGACTCAGTCACAGATACGCAGTATTTT. Translation: CASSYSVVFLDSVTDTQYF.

The V gene is TRBV15, the J gene TRBJ2-1; D uncertain. This CDR3 is built from 11 residues. Trimming took 5 bases from V and 9 from J, leaving 8 bases between them. The germline gives CDR1 LNHNV, CDR2 YYDKDF (reference sequence). In DNA, the CDR3 is TGTGCCACCAGCCGTAGTCCTGAGCAGTTCTTC. As protein: CATSRSPEQFF.

The rearrangement joins TRBV28 to TRBJ2-7, with D possibly called TRBD1 or TRBD2 (5 bases each). Per germline, CDR1 MDHEN and CDR2 SYDVKM. CDR3 length equals 13 residues. The germline V and J ends were trimmed by 7 bases and 2 bases, with 12 bases remaining between them. This CDR3 is CASKTGPPYEQYF. CDR3 sequence (DNA): TGTGCCAGCAAAACGGGACCTCCCTACGAGCAGTACTTC. Full variable domain (outside the CDR3, taken from reference TRBV28 and TRBJ2-7): DVKVTQSSRYLVKRTGEKVFLECVQDMDHENMFWYRQDPGLGLRLIYFSYDVKMKEKGDIPEGYSVSREKKERFSLILESASTNQTSMYLCASKTGPPYEQYFGPGTRLTVT.

This sequence joins TRBV7-2 and TRBJ2-1, with D possibly TRBD2 on 5 matching bases. V dropped 5 bases and J dropped 9 bases, with 20 bases sitting between them. The CDR3 covers 15 residues. The germline gives CDR1 SGHTA, CDR2 FQGNSA. This CDR3 is CASSPLGGSGSEQFF. The CDR3 DNA reads as TGTGCCAGCAGCCCCTTAGGAGGTAGTGGGAGTGAGCAGTTCTTC.

This clonotype was recorded a few times. The CDR3 nucleotides read TGTGCCAGCAGCCTCGGACAGGGCGAACCACCCCTCCACTTT. It codes for CASSLGQGEPPLHF. V gene TRBV3-1 combines with J gene TRBJ1-6; 8 nucleotides line up with TRBD1. Trimming removed 4 bases from V and 11 bases from J; junction bases left unmatched: 7. Germline V lookup: CDR1 LGHDT, CDR2 YNNKEL (reference sequence). CDR3 length: 14 amino acids.

This clonotype has only a few counts. This chain joins TRBV18 and TRBJ1-6; D might be TRBD1 (6 bases). CDR3 length: 14 amino acids. Germline CDR1 is KGHSH and CDR2 is LQKENI. The V end was cut by 6 bases, the J end by 7 bases, with 13 bases between. The CDR3 DNA reads TGTGCCAGCTCGCCCGGACAGTCAAATTCACCCCTCCACTTT. Protein: CASSPGQSNSPLHF.

This clonotype came up many times. The rearrangement joins TRBV6-1 to TRBJ2-1; 14 bases fit TRBD2. The CDR3 has 15 residues. Unmatched junction bases numbered 6, after V lost 8 bases and J lost 6 bases. Germline-derived CDR1 and CDR2 are MNHNS and SASEGT. CDR3: CASHHGTSGSNEQFF. As DNA, the CDR3 is TGTGCCAGCCATCATGGGACTAGCGGGAGCAATGAGCAGTTCTTC.

The chain recombines TRBV5-1 with TRBJ2-2, with 12 bases aligning to TRBD2. The CDR3 covers 16 residues. With V trimmed by 4 bases and J by 3 bases, 4 bases remained unmatched. Germline CDR1 reads SGHRS; CDR2 reads YFSETQ. DNA for the CDR3: TGCGCCAGCAGCCCCCGACTAGCGGGAGACACCGGGGAGCTGTTTTTT. Translating gives CASSPRLAGDTGELFF.

This clonotype was seen only a few times. The chain uses TRBV5-4 and TRBJ2-3, with D unclear. This CDR3 is built from 15 residues. Trimming left V 0 bases short and J 8 bases short, with 16 bases between. The germline V gene has CDR1 SGHNT and CDR2 YYREEE (reference sequence). The CDR3 DNA reads TGTGCCAGCAGCTTGGTCGGCCAGGAACTGGGTACGCAGTATTTT. Its translation is CASSLVGQELGTQYF.

In its sample, this clonotype was seen a few times. The chain joins TRBV20-1 to TRBJ2-1, with 9 nucleotides matching TRBD2. J was trimmed by 0 bases and V by 5 bases; bases with no gene match: 8. Germline values: CDR1 DFQATT, CDR2 SNEGSKA (reference sequence). The CDR3 extends over 16 amino acids. The CDR3 DNA is TGCAGTGCTCTTGCCCCTAGCGGGATCTCCTACAATGAGCAGTTCTTC. Its translation: CSALAPSGISYNEQFF.

This clonotype was picked up a small number of times. This chain connects TRBV5-1 to TRBJ2-2; D may be TRBD2 (7 bases). Trimming shortened V by 5 bases and J by 3 bases, and 20 bases separated the two germline ends. The CDR3 totals 17 residues. Germline CDR1 is SGHRS and CDR2 is YFSETQ. The CDR3 DNA reads TGCGCCAGCAGTCGTCTAGACCGGGGGGCATACACCGGGGAGCTGTTTTTT. It translates to CASSRLDRGAYTGELFF.

This clonotype came up a few times. V and J are TRBV5-1 and TRBJ2-1; 9 nucleotides agree with TRBD2. CDR3 length equals 17 residues. V dropped 3 bases and J dropped 3; count of bases not matched to a gene: 10. Per germline, CDR1 SGHRS and CDR2 YFSETQ. CDR3 sequence: CASSSSGGLAVYNEQFF. CDR3 DNA: TGCGCCAGCAGCTCCAGCGGGGGGCTAGCGGTCTACAATGAGCAGTTCTTC.

The J gene is TRBJ2-5, the V gene TRBV27, with 11 bases lining up with TRBD1. Germline V CDR1 and CDR2: MNHEY, SMNVEV (reference sequence). The J segment lost 6 bases and the V segment lost 5 bases, leaving 11 bases of the junction unmatched. The CDR3 sequence is 16 residues long. The CDR3 loop is CASSPRTGGFGKTQYF. The CDR3 DNA sequence: TGTGCCAGCAGTCCACGGACAGGGGGCTTCGGGAAGACCCAGTACTTC.

This clonotype was counted ten times or more. V gene TRBV7-3 combines with J gene TRBJ2-3; D is undetermined. Germline values: CDR1 SGHTA, CDR2 FQGTGA. CDR3 size: 13 residues. Between the trimmed V and J ends, which lost 1 base and 4 bases, there was a span of 6 bases. The CDR3 DNA is TGTGCCAGCAGCTTAAGTAATGCAGATACGCAGTATTTT. It encodes CASSLSNADTQYF.